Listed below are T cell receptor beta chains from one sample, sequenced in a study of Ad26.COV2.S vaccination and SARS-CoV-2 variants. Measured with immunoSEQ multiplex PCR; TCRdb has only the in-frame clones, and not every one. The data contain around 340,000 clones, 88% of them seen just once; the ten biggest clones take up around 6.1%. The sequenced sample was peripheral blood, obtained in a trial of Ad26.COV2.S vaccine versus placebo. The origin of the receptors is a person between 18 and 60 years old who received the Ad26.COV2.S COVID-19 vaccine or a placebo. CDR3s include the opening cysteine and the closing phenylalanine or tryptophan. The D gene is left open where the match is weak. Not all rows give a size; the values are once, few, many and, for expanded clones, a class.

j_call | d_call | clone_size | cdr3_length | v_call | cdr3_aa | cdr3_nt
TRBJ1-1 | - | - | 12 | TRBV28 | CASSLINTEAFF | TGTGCCAGCAGTTTAATAAACACTGAAGCTTTCTTT
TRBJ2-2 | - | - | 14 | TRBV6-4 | CASRTALNTGELFF | TGTGCCAGCAGGACCGCCTTAAACACCGGGGAGCTGTTTTTT
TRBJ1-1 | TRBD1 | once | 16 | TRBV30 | CAWSMFEGAMNTEAFF | TGTGCCTGGAGTATGTTTGAGGGGGCGATGAACACTGAAGCTTTCTTT
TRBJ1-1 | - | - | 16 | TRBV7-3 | CASSSSTGLADTEAFF | TGTGCCAGCAGCTCTTCTACAGGGCTGGCTGACACTGAAGCTTTCTTT
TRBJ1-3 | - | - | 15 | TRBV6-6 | CASSWGRSSGNTIYF | TGTGCCAGCAGTTGGGGCAGATCCTCTGGAAACACCATATATTTT
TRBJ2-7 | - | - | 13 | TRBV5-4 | CASSLKVSYEQYF | TGTGCCAGCAGCTTGAAGGTCTCCTACGAGCAGTACTTC
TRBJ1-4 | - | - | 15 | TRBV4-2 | CASSQVQQGSEKLFF | TGTGCCAGCAGCCAAGTTCAACAGGGCAGTGAAAAACTGTTTTTT
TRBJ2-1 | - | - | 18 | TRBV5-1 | CASSLEVGAEVRGNEQFF | TGCGCCAGCAGCTTGGAAGTGGGGGCCGAGGTCAGGGGCAATGAGCAGTTCTTC
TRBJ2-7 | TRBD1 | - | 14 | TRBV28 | CASSSGTGAYEQYF | TGTGCCAGCAGCAGTGGGACAGGGGCCTACGAGCAGTACTTC
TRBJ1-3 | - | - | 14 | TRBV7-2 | CASSLDRGGNTIYF | TGTGCCAGCAGCTTGGACCGTGGGGGAAACACCATATATTTT
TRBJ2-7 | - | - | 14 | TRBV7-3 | CASSLGQSAYEQYF | TGTGCCAGCAGCTTAGGTCAGAGTGCCTACGAGCAGTACTTC
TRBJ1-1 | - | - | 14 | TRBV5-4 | CASSLEVKGAEAFF | TGTGCCAGCAGCCTAGAGGTCAAAGGGGCTGAAGCTTTCTTT
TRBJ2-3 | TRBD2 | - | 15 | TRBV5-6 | CASSLIREGTDTQYF | TGTGCCAGCAGCTTGATACGGGAGGGCACAGATACGCAGTATTTT
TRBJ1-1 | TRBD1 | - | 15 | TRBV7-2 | CASSPDRGRNTEAFF | TGTGCCAGCAGCCCTGACAGGGGGCGAAACACTGAAGCTTTCTTT
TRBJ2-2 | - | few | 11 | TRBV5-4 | CASSSTGELFF | TGTGCCAGCAGCTCGACCGGGGAGCTGTTTTTT
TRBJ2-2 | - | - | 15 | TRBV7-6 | CASSLAFEGSGELFF | TGTGCCAGCAGCTTAGCTTTCGAGGGTAGCGGGGAGCTGTTTTTT
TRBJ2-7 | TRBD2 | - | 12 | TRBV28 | CRSWGGSYEQYF | TGTCGCAGCTGGGGGGGGTCCTACGAGCAGTACTTC
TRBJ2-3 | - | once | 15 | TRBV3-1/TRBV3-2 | CASSQGTGLADTQYF | TGTGCCAGCAGCCAAGGAACAGGGTTAGCAGATACGCAGTATTTT
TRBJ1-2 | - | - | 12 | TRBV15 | CATSRDYGGYTF | TGTGCCACCAGCAGGGATTATGGAGGCTACACCTTC
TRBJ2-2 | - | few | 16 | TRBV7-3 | CASSPRGTRGTGELFF | TGTGCCAGCAGCCCTAGGGGAACGCGAGGCACCGGGGAGCTGTTTTTT
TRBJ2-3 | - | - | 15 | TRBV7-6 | CASSRRDVGTDTQYF | TGTGCCAGCAGCCGCCGGGACGTGGGCACAGATACGCAGTATTTT
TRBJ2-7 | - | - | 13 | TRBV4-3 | CASSPQGTYEQYF | TGCGCCAGCAGTCCACAGGGTACCTACGAGCAGTACTTC
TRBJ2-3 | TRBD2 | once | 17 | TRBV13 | CASSSATLAVSTDTQYF | TGTGCCAGCAGCTCAGCGACTCTAGCGGTTAGCACAGATACGCAGTATTTT
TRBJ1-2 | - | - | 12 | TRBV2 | CASSDRGRGYTF | TGTGCCAGCAGTGACAGGGGAAGAGGCTACACCTTC
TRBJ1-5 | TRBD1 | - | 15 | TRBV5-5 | CASSPDGQGRQPQHF | TGTGCCAGCAGCCCAGACGGACAGGGAAGGCAGCCCCAGCATTTT
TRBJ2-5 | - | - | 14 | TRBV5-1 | CASSRGQPQETQYF | TGCGCCAGCAGCAGAGGACAACCCCAAGAGACCCAGTACTTC
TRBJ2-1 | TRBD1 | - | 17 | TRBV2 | CASSELGGQGITYEQFF | TGTGCCAGCAGTGAATTGGGCGGACAGGGGATAACATATGAGCAGTTCTTC
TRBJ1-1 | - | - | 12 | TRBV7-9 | CASSLGVTEAFF | TGTGCCAGCAGCTTGGGGGTCACTGAAGCTTTCTTT
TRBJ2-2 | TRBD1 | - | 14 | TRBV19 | CASSKGQATGELFF | TGTGCCAGTAGTAAAGGACAGGCCACCGGGGAGCTGTTTTTT
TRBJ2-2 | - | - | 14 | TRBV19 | CASHLRDHTGVLFF | TGTGCCAGCCACCTAAGAGACCATACCGGGGTGCTGTTTTTT
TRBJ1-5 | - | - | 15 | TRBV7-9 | CASSWDTRGNQPQHF | TGTGCCAGCAGCTGGGACACCCGGGGGAATCAGCCCCAGCATTTT
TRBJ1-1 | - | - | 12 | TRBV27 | CASGGPNTEAFF | TGTGCCAGCGGGGGCCCGAACACTGAAGCTTTCTTT
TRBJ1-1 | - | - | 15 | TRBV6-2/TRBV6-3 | CASSGPLGISTEAFF | TGTGCCAGCAGTGGCCCTCTGGGGATTAGCACTGAAGCTTTCTTT
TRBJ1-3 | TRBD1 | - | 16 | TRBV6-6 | CASSLLDRERRNTIYF | TGTGCCAGCAGTTTACTCGACAGGGAGAGGAGAAACACCATATATTTT
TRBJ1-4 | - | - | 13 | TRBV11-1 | CASTRSGFGKLFF | TGTGCCAGCACCAGATCCGGTTTCGGAAAACTGTTTTTT
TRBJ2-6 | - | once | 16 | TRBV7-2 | CASSLVGGPGANVLTF | TGTGCCAGCAGCTTAGTTGGTGGGCCTGGGGCCAACGTCCTGACTTTC
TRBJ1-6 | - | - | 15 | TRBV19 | CASSRGRLDNSPLHF | TGTGCCAGTAGTAGGGGAAGACTGGATAATTCACCCCTCCACTTT
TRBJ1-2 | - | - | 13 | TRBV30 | CAWSVLGGSGYTF | TGTGCCTGGAGTGTATTGGGGGGCAGTGGCTACACCTTC
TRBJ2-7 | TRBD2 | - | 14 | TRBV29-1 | CSVVGGRASYEQYF | TGCAGCGTTGTTGGCGGGAGGGCCTCCTACGAGCAGTACTTC
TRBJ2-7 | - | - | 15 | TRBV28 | CASSFGGDRSYEQYF | TGTGCCAGCAGTTTCGGCGGGGATCGTTCCTACGAGCAGTACTTC
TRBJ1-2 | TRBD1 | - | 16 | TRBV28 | CASSLRIGQDNYGYTF | TGTGCCAGCAGTTTACGGATCGGACAGGACAACTATGGCTACACCTTC